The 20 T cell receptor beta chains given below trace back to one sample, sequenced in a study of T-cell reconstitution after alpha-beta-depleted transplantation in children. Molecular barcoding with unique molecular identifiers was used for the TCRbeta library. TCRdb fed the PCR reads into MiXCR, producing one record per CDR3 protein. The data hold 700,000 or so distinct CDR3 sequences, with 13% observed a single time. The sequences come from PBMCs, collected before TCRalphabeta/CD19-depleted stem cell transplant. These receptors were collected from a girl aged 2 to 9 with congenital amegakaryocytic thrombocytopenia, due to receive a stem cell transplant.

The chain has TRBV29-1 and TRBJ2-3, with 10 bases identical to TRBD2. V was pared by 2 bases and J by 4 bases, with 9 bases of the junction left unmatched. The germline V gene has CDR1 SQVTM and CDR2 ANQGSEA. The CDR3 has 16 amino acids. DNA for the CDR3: TGCAGCGTTGAACGAGTAGCGGGAGGAATGGCAGATACGCAGTATTTT. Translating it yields CSVERVAGGMADTQYF.

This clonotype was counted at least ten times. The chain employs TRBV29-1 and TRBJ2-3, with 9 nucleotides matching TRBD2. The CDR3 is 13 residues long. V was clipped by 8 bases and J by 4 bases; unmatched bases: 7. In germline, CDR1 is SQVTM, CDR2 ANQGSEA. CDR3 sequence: CSSEVAGADTQYF. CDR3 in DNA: TGCAGCTCTGAGGTAGCGGGAGCAGATACGCAGTATTTT.

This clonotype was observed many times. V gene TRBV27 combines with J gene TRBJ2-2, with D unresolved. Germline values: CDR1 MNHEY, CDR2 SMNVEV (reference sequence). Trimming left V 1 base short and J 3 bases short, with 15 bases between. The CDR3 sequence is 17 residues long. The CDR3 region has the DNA TGTGCCAGCAGTTTATTCCAACGTGAAGCATACACCGGGGAGCTGTTTTTT. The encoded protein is CASSLFQREAYTGELFF.

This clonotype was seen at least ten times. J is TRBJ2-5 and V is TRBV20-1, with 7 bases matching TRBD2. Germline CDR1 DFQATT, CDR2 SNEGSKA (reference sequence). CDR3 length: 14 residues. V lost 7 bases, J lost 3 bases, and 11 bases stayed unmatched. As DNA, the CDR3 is TGCAGTGGGGGGGGAGGGTCTAGTAAAGAGACCCAGTACTTC. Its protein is CSGGGGSSKETQYF.

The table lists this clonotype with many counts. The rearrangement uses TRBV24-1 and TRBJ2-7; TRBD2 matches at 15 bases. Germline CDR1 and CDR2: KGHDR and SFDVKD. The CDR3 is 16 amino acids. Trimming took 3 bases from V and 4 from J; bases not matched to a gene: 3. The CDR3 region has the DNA TGTGCCACCAGTGATCTAGGGACTAGCGGGAGGTACGAGCAGTACTTC. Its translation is CATSDLGTSGRYEQYF.

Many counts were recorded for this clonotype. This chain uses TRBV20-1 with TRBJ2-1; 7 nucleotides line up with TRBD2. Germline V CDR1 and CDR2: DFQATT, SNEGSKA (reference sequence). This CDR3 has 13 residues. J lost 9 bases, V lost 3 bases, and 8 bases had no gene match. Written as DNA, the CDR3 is TGCAGTGCTAGCGGGGCGGGAGTTAGTGAGCAGTTCTTC. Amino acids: CSASGAGVSEQFF.

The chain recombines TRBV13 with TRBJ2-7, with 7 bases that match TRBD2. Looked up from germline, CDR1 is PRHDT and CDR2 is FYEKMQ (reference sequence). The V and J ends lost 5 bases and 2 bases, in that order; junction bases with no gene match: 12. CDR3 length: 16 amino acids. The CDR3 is CASSPPSGETPYEQYF. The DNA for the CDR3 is TGTGCCAGCAGCCCTCCTAGCGGAGAGACGCCCTACGAGCAGTACTTC.

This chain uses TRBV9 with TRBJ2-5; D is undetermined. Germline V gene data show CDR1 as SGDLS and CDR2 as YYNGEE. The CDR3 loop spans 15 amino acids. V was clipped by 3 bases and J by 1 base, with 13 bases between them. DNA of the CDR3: TGTGCCAGCAGCGCCCTCGGCAGCACCCAAGAGACCCAGTACTTC. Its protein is CASSALGSTQETQYF. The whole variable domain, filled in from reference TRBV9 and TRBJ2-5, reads DSGVTQTPKHLITATGQRVTLRCSPRSGDLSVYWYQQSLDQGLQFLIQYYNGEERAKGNILERFSAQQFPDLHSELNLSSLELGDSALYFCASSALGSTQETQYFGPGTRLLVL.

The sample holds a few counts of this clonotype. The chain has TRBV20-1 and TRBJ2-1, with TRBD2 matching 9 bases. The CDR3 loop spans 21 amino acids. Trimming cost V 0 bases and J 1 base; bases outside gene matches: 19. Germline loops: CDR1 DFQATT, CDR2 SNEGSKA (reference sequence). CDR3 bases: TGCAGTGCTAGAGATTTTCGAGTTAGCGGGAGAGATTTTGTGTCCTACAATGAGCAGTTCTTC. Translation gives CSARDFRVSGRDFVSYNEQFF.

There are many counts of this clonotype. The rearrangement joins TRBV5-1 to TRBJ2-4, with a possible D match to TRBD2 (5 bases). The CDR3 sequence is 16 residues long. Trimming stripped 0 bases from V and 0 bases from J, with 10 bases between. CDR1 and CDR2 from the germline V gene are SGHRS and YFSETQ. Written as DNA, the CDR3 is TGCGCCAGCAGCTTGGGGGGAGAGCTAGCCAAAAACATTCAGTACTTC. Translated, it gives CASSLGGELAKNIQYF.

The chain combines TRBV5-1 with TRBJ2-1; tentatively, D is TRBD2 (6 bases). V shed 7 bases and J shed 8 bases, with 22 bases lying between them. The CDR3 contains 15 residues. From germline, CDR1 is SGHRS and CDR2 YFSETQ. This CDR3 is CASAEGTSGGDEQFF. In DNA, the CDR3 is TGCGCCAGCGCTGAGGGTACCAGCGGAGGGGATGAGCAGTTCTTC. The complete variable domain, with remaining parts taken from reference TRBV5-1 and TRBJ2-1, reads KAGVTQTPRYLIKTRGQQVTLSCSPISGHRSVSWYQQTPGQGLQFLFEYFSETQRNKGNFPGRFSGRQFSNSRSEMNVSTLELGDSALYLCASAEGTSGGDEQFFGPGTRLTVL.

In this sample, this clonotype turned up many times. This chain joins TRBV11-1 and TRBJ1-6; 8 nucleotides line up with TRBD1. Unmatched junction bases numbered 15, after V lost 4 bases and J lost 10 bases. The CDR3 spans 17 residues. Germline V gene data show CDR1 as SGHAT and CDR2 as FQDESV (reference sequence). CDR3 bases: TGTGCCAGCAGCTCTTTCCAAGGCAGGGGGCAAGGATCACCCCTCCACTTT. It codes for CASSSFQGRGQGSPLHF.

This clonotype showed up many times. The CDR3 DNA reads TGCGCCAGCAGGATAAGACAGGGGGTGACAATGAACACTGAAGCTTTCTTT. Protein sequence: CASRIRQGVTMNTEAFF. The chain has TRBV5-1 and TRBJ1-1; 9 nucleotides align to TRBD1. CDR3 length equals 17 residues. Germline loops: CDR1 SGHRS, CDR2 YFSETQ. Trimming at V came to 5 bases and at J to 0 bases, leaving 11 bases not matched to a gene.

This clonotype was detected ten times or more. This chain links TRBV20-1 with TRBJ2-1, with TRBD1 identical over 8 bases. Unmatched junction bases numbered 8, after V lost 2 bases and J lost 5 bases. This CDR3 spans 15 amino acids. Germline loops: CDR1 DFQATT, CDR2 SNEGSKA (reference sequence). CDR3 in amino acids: CSARLPGQEDNEQFF. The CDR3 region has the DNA TGCAGTGCTAGACTACCGGGACAGGAAGACAATGAGCAGTTCTTC.

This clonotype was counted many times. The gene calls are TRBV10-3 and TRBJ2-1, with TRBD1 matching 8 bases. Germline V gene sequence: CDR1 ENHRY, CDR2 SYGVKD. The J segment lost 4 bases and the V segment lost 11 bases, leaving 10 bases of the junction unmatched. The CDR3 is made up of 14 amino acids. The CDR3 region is CAVSGTGAYNEQFF. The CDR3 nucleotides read TGTGCCGTGTCCGGGACAGGAGCTTACAATGAGCAGTTCTTC.

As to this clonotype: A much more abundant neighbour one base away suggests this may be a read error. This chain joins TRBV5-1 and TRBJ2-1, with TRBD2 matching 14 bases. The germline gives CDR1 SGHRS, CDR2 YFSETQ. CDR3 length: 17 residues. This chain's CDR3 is CTSSSNTGTSGSNEQFF. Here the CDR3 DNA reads TGCACCAGCAGCTCAAACACCGGGACTAGCGGGAGTAATGAGCAGTTCTTC.

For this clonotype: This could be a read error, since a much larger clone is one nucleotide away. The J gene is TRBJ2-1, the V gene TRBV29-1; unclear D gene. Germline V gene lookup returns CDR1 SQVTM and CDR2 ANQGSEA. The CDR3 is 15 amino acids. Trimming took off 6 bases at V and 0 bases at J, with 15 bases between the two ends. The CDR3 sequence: CSVPPGGSSYNEQFF. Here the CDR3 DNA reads TGCAGCGTACCTCCTGGCGGAAGCTCCTACAATGAGCAGTTCTTC.

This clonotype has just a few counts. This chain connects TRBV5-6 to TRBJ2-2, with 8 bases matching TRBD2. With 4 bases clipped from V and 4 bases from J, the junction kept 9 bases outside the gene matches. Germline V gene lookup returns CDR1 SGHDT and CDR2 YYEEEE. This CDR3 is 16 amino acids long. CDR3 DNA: TGTGCCAGCAGCACCGGACTAGCAACGTTCACCGGGGAGCTGTTTTTT. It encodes CASSTGLATFTGELFF.

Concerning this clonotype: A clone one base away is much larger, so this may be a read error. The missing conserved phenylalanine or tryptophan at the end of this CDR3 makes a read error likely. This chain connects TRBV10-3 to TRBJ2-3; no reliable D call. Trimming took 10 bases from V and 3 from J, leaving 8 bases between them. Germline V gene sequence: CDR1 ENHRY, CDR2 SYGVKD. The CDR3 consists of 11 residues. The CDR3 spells CATQGTDTQYL. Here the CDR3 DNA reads TGTGCCACGCAAGGGACAGATACGCAGTATCTT.

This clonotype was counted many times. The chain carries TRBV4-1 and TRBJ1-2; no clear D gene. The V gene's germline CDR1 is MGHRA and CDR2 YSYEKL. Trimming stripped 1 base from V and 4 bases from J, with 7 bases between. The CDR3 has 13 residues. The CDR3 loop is CASSQVGSYGYTF. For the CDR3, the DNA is TGCGCCAGCAGCCAAGTAGGGTCCTATGGCTACACCTTC.